Each of the 10 T cell receptor beta chains below was sequenced from the same sample in a study of blood T cell repertoires in COVID-19. The table came from immunoSEQ multiplex PCR; TCRdb's copy has only in-frame clones and leaves some out. The profile covers a few hundred thousand clones, with around 89% appearing a single time and approximately 1.8% taken by the ten largest. The material sequenced was peripheral blood. These receptor sequences come from a woman aged 25 to 39 with COVID-19, enrolled during active disease.

A single count supports this clone. In nucleotides, the CDR3 is TGTGCCAGCGGGAGAGACAGGGGAGGAGGCTACACCTTC. It translates to CASGRDRGGGYTF. V gene TRBV6-5 combines with J gene TRBJ1-2; 8 bases align to TRBD1. Germline CDR1 reads MNHEY; CDR2 reads SVGAGI. Germline trimming cut 8 bases from V and 8 bases from J; bases unmatched to any gene: 10. The CDR3 covers 13 residues.

The J gene is TRBJ2-5, the V gene TRBV24-1; D is undetermined. The CDR3 contains 12 residues. V shed 3 bases and J shed 9 bases, with 10 bases lying between them. Germline CDR1 reads KGHDR; CDR2 reads SFDVKD. CDR3 in DNA: TGTGCCACCAGTGATACGAACTTAGCCCAGTACTTC. Amino acids: CATSDTNLAQYF.

V gene TRBV3-1 (or the pseudogene TRBV3-2) combines with J gene TRBJ2-5, with 16 positions matching TRBD2. Losses at the gene ends were 4 bases for V and 5 bases for J; bases not matched to a gene: 7. Looked up from germline, CDR1 is LGHDT and CDR2 is YNNKEL (reference sequence). This CDR3 spans 17 amino acids. The CDR3 loop reads CASSPTGLAGGPETQYF. CDR3 DNA sequence: TGTGCCAGCAGCCCTACGGGACTAGCGGGGGGGCCTGAGACCCAGTACTTC.

This clone was seen a single time. The J gene is TRBJ2-1, the V gene TRBV28, with D possibly TRBD2 on 7 matching bases. Germline CDR1 is MDHEN and CDR2 is SYDVKM. The germline V and J ends were trimmed by 7 bases and 8 bases, with 27 bases remaining between them. The CDR3 is 17 residues long. The CDR3 is CASTLPGGAGNLHEQFF. The CDR3 DNA sequence: TGTGCCAGCACCCTCCCTGGGGGGGCAGGGAACCTCCATGAGCAGTTCTTC. The entire variable domain, with the rest obtained from reference TRBV28 and TRBJ2-1, is as follows: DVKVTQSSRYLVKRTGEKVFLECVQDMDHENMFWYRQDPGLGLRLIYFSYDVKMKEKGDIPEGYSVSREKKERFSLILESASTNQTSMYLCASTLPGGAGNLHEQFFGPGTRLTVL.

The rearrangement links TRBV7-9 to TRBJ2-3, with D maybe TRBD2 (6 bases). Trimming pared 4 bases from V and 1 base from J, leaving 12 bases between. CDR3 length equals 15 residues. The germline CDR1 and CDR2 sequences are SEHNR and FQNEAQ (reference sequence). CDR3 region: CASSSLSGGTDTQYF. DNA of the CDR3: TGTGCCAGCAGCTCCCTGTCGGGAGGCACAGATACGCAGTATTTT.

The chain recombines TRBV6-5 with TRBJ1-2; D is unresolved. The CDR3 has 16 amino acids. V was clipped by 4 bases and J by 0 bases, with 15 bases between them. CDR1 MNHEY and CDR2 SVGAGI come from the germline V gene. The CDR3 DNA reads as TGTGCCAGCAGTTTCACCTGGAGGCAGTCTAACTATGGCTACACCTTC. Translated: CASSFTWRQSNYGYTF.

The chain joins TRBV30 to TRBJ1-2, with TRBD1 identical over 7 bases. This CDR3 is 16 amino acids long. V was clipped by 1 base and J by 4 bases; unmatched bases: 12. Germline values: CDR1 GTSNPN, CDR2 SVGIG (reference sequence). CDR3 nucleotides: TGTGCCTGGAGTGATCCTCTGACAGGGTTAACCTATGGCTACACCTTC. It encodes CAWSDPLTGLTYGYTF.

The CDR3 nucleotides read TGTGCCAGCAGTTCACTCCGGCAGGCGAACACTGAAGCTTTCTTT. Translated: CASSSLRQANTEAFF. The chain couples TRBV6-2 or TRBV6-3 to TRBJ1-1; D unresolved. Trimming took off 4 bases at V and 1 base at J, with 13 bases between the two ends. The CDR3 consists of 15 residues. Germline CDR1 is MNHEY and CDR2 is SVGEGT.

Of note for this clone: A much more abundant neighbour one base away suggests this may be a read error. Other DNA variants within this sample encode the same CDR3. The gene calls are TRBV6-5 and TRBJ1-1; no clear D. V dropped 6 bases and J dropped 2 bases, with 4 bases sitting between them. The CDR3 runs to 11 residues. The germline V gene encodes CDR1 MNHEY and CDR2 SVGAGI. The CDR3 nucleotides read TGTGCCAGCAGGCTAAACACTGAAGCTTTCTTT. Encoded protein: CASRLNTEAFF.

The chain joins TRBV21-1 to TRBJ1-2. TRBV21-1 is given as a pseudogene. CDR3 size: 14 residues. The CDR3 DNA sequence: TGTGCCAGCAGCAAAGCGCTTGGGGGGTATGGCTACACCTTC. Protein: CASSKALGGYGYTF.